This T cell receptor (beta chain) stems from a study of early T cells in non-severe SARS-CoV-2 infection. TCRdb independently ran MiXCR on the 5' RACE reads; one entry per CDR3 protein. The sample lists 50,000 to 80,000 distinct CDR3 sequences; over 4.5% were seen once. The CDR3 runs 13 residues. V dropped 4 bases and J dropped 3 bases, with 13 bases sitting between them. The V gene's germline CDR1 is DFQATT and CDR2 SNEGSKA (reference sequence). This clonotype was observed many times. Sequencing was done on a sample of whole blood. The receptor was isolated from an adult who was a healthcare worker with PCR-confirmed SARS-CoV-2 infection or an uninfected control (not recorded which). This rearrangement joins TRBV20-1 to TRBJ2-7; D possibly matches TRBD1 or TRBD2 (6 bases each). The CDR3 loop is CSANTGTYYEQYF. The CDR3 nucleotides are TGCAGTGCTAATACAGGGACTTACTACGAGCAGTACTTC.